The 10 T cell receptor beta chains below come from one sample, sequenced in a study of blood T cell repertoires in COVID-19. Sequencing used immunoSEQ multiplex PCR; TCRdb keeps in-frame clones, though not all of them. The table records approximately 150,000 clones, about four fifths of them present only once. Sample: peripheral blood. These receptors were collected from a man between 60 and 75 years old with active or convalescent COVID-19.

This chain uses TRBV3-1 (or the pseudogene TRBV3-2) with TRBJ2-1, with 8 bases matching TRBD2. The length of the CDR3 is 15 residues. The germline CDR1 and CDR2 sequences are LGHDT and YNNKEL (reference sequence). V shed 2 bases, J shed 4 bases, and the junction held 4 bases outside the gene matches. The DNA of the CDR3 is TGTGCCAGCAGCCAATGGCCTAGCGGGTACAATGAGCAGTTCTTC. Amino acids: CASSQWPSGYNEQFF.

The chain joins TRBV14 to TRBJ2-7, with D maybe TRBD2 (6 bases). The CDR3 has 19 amino acids. Germline V gene data show CDR1 as SGHDN and CDR2 as FVKESK. V lost 3 bases and J 3 bases, leaving 27 bases between the germline ends. Here the CDR3 DNA reads TGTGCCAGCAGCCACCGCCTGCTGAGGGAAATGGAGGGGCTCTACGAGCAGTACTTC. It is translated as CASSHRLLREMEGLYEQYF.

The genes are TRBV6-4 and TRBJ1-6, with a tentative D call TRBD1 (6 bases). Looked up from germline, CDR1 is MRHNA and CDR2 is SNTAGT. This CDR3 region has 12 residues. The V end was cut by 6 bases, the J end by 12 bases, with 12 bases between. Written as DNA, the CDR3 is TGTGCCAGCAGGACGAGGGGGTTACCCCTCCACTTT. Translated, it gives CASRTRGLPLHF.

The V gene is TRBV6-5, the J gene TRBJ2-1, with D perhaps TRBD1 (8 bases). Trimming removed 0 bases at V and 10 bases at J, with 16 bases between. The germline V gene has CDR1 MNHEY and CDR2 SVGAGI. This CDR3 is built from 15 residues. CDR3 bases: TGTGCCAGCAGTTACTCGTTCCAGCGGGACAGGGAGCAGTTCTTC. Amino acids: CASSYSFQRDREQFF.

The chain has TRBV10-3 and TRBJ1-5; tentatively, D is TRBD1 (5 bases). Per germline, CDR1 ENHRY and CDR2 SYGVKD. V was cut by 3 bases and J by 1 base, with 16 bases left in between. This CDR3 comprises 17 residues. CDR3 protein: CAISESFTQGSNQPQHF. The DNA of the CDR3 is TGTGCCATCAGTGAATCCTTCACTCAGGGAAGCAATCAGCCCCAGCATTTT.

This clone occurred a few times. The same CDR3 is also encoded by other DNA sequences in this sample. The chain combines TRBV6-5 with TRBJ1-3; D not resolved. CDR3 length: 15 residues. Trimming took 0 bases from V and 4 from J, leaving 10 bases between them. Germline CDR1 MNHEY, CDR2 SVGAGI. The DNA for the CDR3 is TGTGCCAGCAGTTACTCGTCCGTGTCCGGAAACACCATATATTTT. Residues: CASSYSSVSGNTIYF.

The gene calls are TRBV5-1 and TRBJ1-2; D is undetermined. Germline CDR1 is SGHRS and CDR2 is YFSETQ. The CDR3 is 16 residues long. V was cut by 1 base and J by 3 bases, with 16 bases left in between. The CDR3 DNA is TGCGCCAGCAGCTTGAGTCCCGGGTTTACGGACTATGGCTACACCTTC. Its translation is CASSLSPGFTDYGYTF. Based on the CDR3 plus reference TRBV5-1 and TRBJ1-2, the full variable domain is KAGVTQTPRYLIKTRGQQVTLSCSPISGHRSVSWYQQTPGQGLQFLFEYFSETQRNKGNFPGRFSGRQFSNSRSEMNVSTLELGDSALYLCASSLSPGFTDYGYTFGSGTRLTVV.

This chain joins TRBV6-5 and TRBJ1-5, with D perhaps matching TRBD1 (6 bases). Between the trimmed V and J ends, which lost 6 bases and 0 bases, there was a span of 12 bases. The germline CDR1 and CDR2 sequences are MNHEY and SVGAGI. The CDR3 totals 15 residues. The CDR3 bases are TGTGCCAGCAGACCGACAGGTCATAGCAATCAGCCCCAGCATTTT. It is translated as CASRPTGHSNQPQHF.

The chain uses TRBV5-1 and TRBJ2-7; 9 bases match TRBD1. V was pared by 3 bases and J by 3 bases, with 4 bases of the junction left unmatched. CDR1 is SGHRS, CDR2 YFSETQ, per germline. The CDR3 spans 14 residues. The CDR3 here is CASSWGQGIYEQYF. The CDR3 DNA reads as TGCGCCAGCAGCTGGGGACAGGGAATCTACGAGCAGTACTTC.

The chain couples TRBV28 to TRBJ2-7, with a weak D call TRBD2 (6 bases). CDR3 length: 10 amino acids. Between the trimmed V and J ends, which lost 8 bases and 4 bases, there was a span of 6 bases. Germline V CDR1 and CDR2: MDHEN, SYDVKM. CDR3 region: CASGGYEQYF. The DNA of the CDR3 is TGTGCCAGCGGGGGGTACGAGCAGTACTTC.